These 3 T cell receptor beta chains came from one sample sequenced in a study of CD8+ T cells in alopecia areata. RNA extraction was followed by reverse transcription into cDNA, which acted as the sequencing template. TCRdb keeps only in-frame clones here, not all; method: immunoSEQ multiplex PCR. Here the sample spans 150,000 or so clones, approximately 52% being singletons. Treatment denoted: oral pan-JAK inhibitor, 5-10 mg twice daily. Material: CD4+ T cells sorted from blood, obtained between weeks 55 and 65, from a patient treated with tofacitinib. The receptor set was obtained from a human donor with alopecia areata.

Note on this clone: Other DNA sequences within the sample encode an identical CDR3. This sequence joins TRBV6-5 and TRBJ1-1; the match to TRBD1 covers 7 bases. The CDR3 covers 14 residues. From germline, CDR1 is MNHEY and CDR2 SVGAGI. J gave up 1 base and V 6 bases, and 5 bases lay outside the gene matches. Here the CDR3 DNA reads TGTGCCAGCAGCTACCGGACAGGGAACACTGAAGCTTTCTTT. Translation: CASSYRTGNTEAFF.

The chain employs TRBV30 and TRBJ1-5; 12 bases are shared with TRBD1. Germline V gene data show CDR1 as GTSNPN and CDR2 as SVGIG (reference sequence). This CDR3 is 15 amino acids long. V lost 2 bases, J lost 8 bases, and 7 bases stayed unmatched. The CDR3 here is CAWSPGTGGPEPQHF. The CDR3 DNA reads TGTGCCTGGAGTCCCGGGACAGGGGGCCCGGAGCCCCAGCATTTT.

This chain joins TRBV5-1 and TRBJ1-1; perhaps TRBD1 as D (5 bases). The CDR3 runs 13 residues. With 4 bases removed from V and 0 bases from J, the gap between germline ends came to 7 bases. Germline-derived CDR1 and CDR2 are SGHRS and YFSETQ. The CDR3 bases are TGCGCCAGCAGCACGACAGTGAACACTGAAGCTTTCTTT. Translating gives CASSTTVNTEAFF.